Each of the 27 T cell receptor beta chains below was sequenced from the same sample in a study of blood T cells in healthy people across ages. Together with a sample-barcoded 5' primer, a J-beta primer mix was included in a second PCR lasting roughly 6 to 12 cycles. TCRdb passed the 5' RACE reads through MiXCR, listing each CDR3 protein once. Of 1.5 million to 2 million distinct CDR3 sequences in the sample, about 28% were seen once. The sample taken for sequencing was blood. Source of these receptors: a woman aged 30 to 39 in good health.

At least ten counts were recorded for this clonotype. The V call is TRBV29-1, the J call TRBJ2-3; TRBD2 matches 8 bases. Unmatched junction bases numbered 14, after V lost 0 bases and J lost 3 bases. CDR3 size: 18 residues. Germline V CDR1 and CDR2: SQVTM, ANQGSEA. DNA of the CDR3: TGCAGCGTTGAAGATAACAAGCGGGGGCCGCTTGTTACAGATACGCAGTATTTT. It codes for CSVEDNKRGPLVTDTQYF.

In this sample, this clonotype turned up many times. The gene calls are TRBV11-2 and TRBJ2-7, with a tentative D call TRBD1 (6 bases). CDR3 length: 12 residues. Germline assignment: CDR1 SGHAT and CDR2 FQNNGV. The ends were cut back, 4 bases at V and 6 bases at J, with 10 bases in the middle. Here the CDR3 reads CASSSTGSEQYF. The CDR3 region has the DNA TGTGCCAGCAGCTCCACAGGGAGCGAGCAGTACTTC.

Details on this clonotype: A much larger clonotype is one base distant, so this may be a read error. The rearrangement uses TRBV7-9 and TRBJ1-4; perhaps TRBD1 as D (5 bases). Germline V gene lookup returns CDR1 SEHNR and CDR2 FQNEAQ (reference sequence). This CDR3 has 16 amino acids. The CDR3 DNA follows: TGTGCCAGCAGCGGACGCAGGGCAGCAACTAATGAAAAACGGTTTTTT. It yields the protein CASSGRRAATNEKRFF.

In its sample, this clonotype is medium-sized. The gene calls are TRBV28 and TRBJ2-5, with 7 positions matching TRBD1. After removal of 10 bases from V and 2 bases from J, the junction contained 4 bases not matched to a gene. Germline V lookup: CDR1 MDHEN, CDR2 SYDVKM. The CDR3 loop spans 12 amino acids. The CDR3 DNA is TGTGCCATCTTGGACAGGCAAGAGACCCAGTACTTC. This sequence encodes CAILDRQETQYF.

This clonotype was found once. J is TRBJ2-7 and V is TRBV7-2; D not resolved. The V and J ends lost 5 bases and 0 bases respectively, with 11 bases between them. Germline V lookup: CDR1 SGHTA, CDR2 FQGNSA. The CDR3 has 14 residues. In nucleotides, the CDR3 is TGTGCCAGCAGCCCGCTCTACAGCTCCTACGAGCAGTACTTC. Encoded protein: CASSPLYSSYEQYF.

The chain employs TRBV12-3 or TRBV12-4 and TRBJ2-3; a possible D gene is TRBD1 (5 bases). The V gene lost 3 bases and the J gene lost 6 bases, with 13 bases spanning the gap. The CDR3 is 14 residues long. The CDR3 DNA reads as TGTGCCAGCAGTTTTCCCACAGGTTTTGATACGCAGTATTTT. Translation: CASSFPTGFDTQYF.

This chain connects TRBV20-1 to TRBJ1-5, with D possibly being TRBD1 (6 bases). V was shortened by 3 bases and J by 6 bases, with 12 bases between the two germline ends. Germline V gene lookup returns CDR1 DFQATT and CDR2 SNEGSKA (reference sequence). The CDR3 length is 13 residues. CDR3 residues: CSASGQGSQPQHF. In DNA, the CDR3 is TGCAGTGCTAGTGGGCAGGGGAGTCAGCCCCAGCATTTT.

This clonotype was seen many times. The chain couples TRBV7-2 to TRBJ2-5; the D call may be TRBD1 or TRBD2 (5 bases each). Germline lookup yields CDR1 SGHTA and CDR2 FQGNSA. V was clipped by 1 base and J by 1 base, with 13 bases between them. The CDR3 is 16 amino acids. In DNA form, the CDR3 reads TGTGCCAGCAGCTTAGGGGGAACAGGAGGCCAAGAGACCCAGTACTTC. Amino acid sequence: CASSLGGTGGQETQYF.

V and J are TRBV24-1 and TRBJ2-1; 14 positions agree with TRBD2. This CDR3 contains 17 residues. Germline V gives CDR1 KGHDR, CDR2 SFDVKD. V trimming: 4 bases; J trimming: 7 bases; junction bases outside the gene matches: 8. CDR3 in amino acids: CATSDARLAGGWNEQFF. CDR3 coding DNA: TGTGCCACCAGTGACGCCCGACTAGCGGGGGGGTGGAATGAGCAGTTCTTC.

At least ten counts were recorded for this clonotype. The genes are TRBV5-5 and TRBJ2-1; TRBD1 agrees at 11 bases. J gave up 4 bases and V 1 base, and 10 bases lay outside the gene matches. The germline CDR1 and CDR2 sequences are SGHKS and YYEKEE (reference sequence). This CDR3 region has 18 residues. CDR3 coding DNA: TGTGCCAGCAGCTTGCGGGGCCGGGGACAGGGGGGTTACAATGAGCAGTTCTTC. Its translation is CASSLRGRGQGGYNEQFF.

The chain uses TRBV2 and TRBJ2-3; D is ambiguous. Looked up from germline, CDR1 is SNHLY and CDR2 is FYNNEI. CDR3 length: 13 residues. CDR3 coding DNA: TGTGCTACAGCAGGCGCCGGTTGGGATACGCAGTATTTT. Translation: CATAGAGWDTQYF.

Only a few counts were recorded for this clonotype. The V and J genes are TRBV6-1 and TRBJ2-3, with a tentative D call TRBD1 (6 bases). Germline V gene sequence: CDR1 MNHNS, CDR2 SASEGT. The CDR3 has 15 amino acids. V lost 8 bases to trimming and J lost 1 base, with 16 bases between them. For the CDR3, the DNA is TGTGCCAGCTCCCGGTGGGGGCGCGGCACAGATACGCAGTATTTT. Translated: CASSRWGRGTDTQYF.

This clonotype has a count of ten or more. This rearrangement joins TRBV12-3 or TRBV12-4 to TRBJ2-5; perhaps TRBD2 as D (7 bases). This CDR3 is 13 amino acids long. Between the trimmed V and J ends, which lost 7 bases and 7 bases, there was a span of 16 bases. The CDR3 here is CASTGGALGTQYF. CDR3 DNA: TGTGCCAGCACTGGGGGGGCCTTGGGGACCCAGTACTTC.

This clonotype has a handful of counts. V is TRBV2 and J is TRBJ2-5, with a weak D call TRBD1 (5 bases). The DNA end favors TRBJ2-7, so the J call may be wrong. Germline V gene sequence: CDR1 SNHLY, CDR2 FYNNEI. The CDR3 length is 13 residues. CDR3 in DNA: TGTGCCAGCAGTCCGGCAGGGCCCCACGAGCAGTACTTC. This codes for CASSPAGPHEQYF.

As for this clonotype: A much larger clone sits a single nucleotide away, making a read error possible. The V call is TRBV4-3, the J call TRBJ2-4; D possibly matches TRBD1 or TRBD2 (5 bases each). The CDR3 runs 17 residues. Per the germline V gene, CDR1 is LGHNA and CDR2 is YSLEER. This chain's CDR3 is CACSQVGGIMAKNIQYF. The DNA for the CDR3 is TGCGCCTGCAGCCAGGTTGGGGGTATTATGGCCAAAAACATTCAGTACTTC.

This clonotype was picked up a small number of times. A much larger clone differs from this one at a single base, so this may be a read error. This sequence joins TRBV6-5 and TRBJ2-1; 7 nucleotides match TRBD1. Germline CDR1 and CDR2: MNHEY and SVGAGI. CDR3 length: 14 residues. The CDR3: CASSFDRADNEQFF. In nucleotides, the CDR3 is TGTGCCAGCAGTTTCGACAGGGCGGACAACGAGCAGTTCTTC.

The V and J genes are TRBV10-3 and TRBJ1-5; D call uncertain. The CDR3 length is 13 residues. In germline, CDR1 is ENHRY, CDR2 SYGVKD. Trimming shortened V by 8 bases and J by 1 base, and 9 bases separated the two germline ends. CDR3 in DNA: TGTGCCATCGGCACAACGAGCAATCAGCCCCAGCATTTT. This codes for CAIGTTSNQPQHF.

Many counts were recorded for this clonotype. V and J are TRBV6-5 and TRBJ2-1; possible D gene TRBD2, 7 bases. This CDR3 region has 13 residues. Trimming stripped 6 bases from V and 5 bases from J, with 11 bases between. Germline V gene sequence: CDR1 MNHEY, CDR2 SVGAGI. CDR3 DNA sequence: TGTGCCAGCAGCAGGGGAGGGGACAATGAGCAGTTCTTC. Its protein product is CASSRGGDNEQFF.

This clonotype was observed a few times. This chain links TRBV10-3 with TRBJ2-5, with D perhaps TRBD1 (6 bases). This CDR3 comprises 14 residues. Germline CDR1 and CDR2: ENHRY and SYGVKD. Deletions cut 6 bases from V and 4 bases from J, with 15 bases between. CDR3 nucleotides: TGTGCCATCAGCTTGGACAGAGAGGGAGAGACCCAGTACTTC. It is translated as CAISLDREGETQYF.

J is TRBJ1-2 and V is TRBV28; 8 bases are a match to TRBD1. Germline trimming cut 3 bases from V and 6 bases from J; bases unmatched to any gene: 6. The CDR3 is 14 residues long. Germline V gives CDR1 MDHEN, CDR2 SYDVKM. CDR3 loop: CASSLVQGANGYTF. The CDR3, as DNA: TGTGCCAGCAGTTTGGTCCAGGGGGCGAATGGCTACACCTTC.

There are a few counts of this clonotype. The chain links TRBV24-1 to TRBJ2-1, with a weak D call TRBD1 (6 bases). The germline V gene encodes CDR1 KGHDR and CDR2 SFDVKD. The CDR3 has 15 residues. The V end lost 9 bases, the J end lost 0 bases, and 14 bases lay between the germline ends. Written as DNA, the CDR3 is TGTGCCACCCAAACAGGGCTTAGCTCCTACAATGAGCAGTTCTTC. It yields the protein CATQTGLSSYNEQFF.

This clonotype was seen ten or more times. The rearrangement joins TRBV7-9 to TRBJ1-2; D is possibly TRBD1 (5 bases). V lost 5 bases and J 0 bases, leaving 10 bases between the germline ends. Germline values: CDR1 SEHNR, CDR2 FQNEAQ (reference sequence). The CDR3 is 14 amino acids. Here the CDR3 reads CASSLRDPNYGYTF. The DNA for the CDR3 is TGTGCCAGCAGCCTGAGGGACCCTAACTATGGCTACACCTTC.

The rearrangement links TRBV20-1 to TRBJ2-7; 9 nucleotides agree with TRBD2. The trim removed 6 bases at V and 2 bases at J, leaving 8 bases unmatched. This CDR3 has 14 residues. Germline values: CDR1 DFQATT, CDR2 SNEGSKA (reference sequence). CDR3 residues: CSARRGTSPYEQYF. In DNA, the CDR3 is TGCAGTGCCCGGAGGGGGACTAGCCCCTACGAGCAGTACTTC.

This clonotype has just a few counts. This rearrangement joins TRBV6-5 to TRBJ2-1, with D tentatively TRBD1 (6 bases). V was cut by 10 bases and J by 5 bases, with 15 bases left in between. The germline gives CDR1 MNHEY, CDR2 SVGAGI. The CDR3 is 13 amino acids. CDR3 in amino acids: CAKMKQGNNEQFF. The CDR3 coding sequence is TGTGCCAAAATGAAACAGGGAAACAATGAGCAGTTCTTC.

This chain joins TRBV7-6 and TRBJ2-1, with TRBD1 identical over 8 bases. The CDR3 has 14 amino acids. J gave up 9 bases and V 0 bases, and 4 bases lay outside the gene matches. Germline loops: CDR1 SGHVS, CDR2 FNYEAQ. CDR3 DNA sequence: TGTGCCAGCAGCTTAGCCCTTACAGGGGGTGAGCAGTTCTTC. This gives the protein CASSLALTGGEQFF.

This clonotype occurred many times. The CDR3 loop is CASSPHPVADNEQFF. For the CDR3, the DNA is TGTGCCAGCAGCCCACACCCGGTAGCGGACAATGAGCAGTTCTTC. The chain has TRBV9 and TRBJ2-1; tentative D call: TRBD2 (6 bases). CDR3 length: 15 residues. Trimming removed 4 bases from V and 5 bases from J, with 16 bases in between. The germline CDR1 and CDR2 sequences are SGDLS and YYNGEE. The entire variable domain, with the rest obtained from reference TRBV9 and TRBJ2-1, is as follows: DSGVTQTPKHLITATGQRVTLRCSPRSGDLSVYWYQQSLDQGLQFLIQYYNGEERAKGNILERFSAQQFPDLHSELNLSSLELGDSALYFCASSPHPVADNEQFFGPGTRLTVL.

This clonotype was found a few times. This chain's CDR3 is CASSRRGEAYNEQFF. The CDR3 nucleotides read TGTGCCAGCAGCCGTAGGGGGGAAGCCTACAATGAGCAGTTCTTC. This chain joins TRBV12-3 or TRBV12-4 and TRBJ2-1; D tentatively fits TRBD1 or TRBD2 (6 bases each). The CDR3 is 15 amino acids. V was trimmed by 6 bases and J by 2 bases, leaving 14 bases between them.